This TCR beta chain is from a study of Graves' ophthalmopathy and Graves' hyperthyroidism. Amplification from RNA transcripts yielded the TCR beta CDR3 regions. The library came from an HTBI-primed first-round RT-PCR and a second-round multiplex PCR. MiXCR, run by TCRdb on the multiplex PCR reads, gives a single entry per CDR3 protein. This table has hundreds of thousands of distinct CDR3 sequences, 22% appearing once. This clonotype was counted between two and nine times. Its antigen is undetermined. Overall study findings and caveats: Blood also carried most expanded thyroid clonotypes exceeding 0.001 frequency.

The authors enrolled newly diagnosed hyperthyroidism patients aged 18 to 65 with under 2 months' duration. The diagnosis combined clinical symptoms, thyroxine, TRAb, thyroid ultrasound and orbital computed tomography scans. Germline CDR1 reads MGHRA; CDR2 reads YSYEKL. There are 15 residues in the CDR3. The V end lost 5 bases, the J end lost 4 bases, and 17 bases lay between the germline ends. The V call is TRBV4-1, the J call TRBJ1-1; D is possibly TRBD1 (6 bases). This receptor was taken from a young woman with stable Graves' hyperthyroidism. Some clones in this sample may be carry-over from other donors' samples. Sequenced input: peripheral blood. CDR3 loop: CASSDRQVFGTEAFF. As DNA, the CDR3 is TGCGCCAGCAGCGATAGACAGGTGTTTGGCACTGAAGCTTTCTTT.